These 25 T cell receptor beta chains were sequenced from one sample in a study of cytomegalovirus exposure and HLA in healthy donors (dated by TCRdb to about 2017). Library creation used the immunoSEQ multiplex PCR assay. A mixture of 60 forward primers for TCR Vbeta segments and 13 reverse primers for TCR Jbeta segments was used in the multiplex PCR. As stored in TCRdb, this immuneACCESS dataset retains in-frame rearrangements with V and J assigned. A fraction of the clones does not appear; measured against another copy, unresolved V genes explain less than half of the discrepancy, and the remainder lacks a known reason. The sample table shows around 130,000 clones, and less than 85% are seen once. The biggest ten clones account for roughly 2.1% of the sample. The specimen sequenced was PBMCs. The receptors originated from a woman in her 40s in good health and CMV-seropositive.

The chain joins TRBV2 to TRBJ1-5; D is perhaps TRBD1 (6 bases). The V and J ends lost 4 bases and 7 bases respectively, with 17 bases between them. The CDR3 is 15 amino acids. Germline-derived CDR1 and CDR2 are SNHLY and FYNNEI. CDR3 residues: CASSAWGQGGQPQHF. CDR3 DNA: TGTGCCAGCAGTGCCTGGGGGCAGGGAGGGCAGCCCCAGCATTTT.

V and J are TRBV11-1 and TRBJ2-2, with a weak D call TRBD1 (6 bases). The germline CDR1 and CDR2 sequences are SGHAT and FQDESV (reference sequence). V was clipped by 4 bases and J by 1 base, with 10 bases between them. The CDR3 consists of 15 residues. CDR3 sequence (DNA): TGTGCCAGCAGCTCCGGACAGTTGAACACCGGGGAGCTGTTTTTT. This gives the protein CASSSGQLNTGELFF.

The chain is built from TRBV7-9 and TRBJ1-1; perhaps TRBD1 as D (5 bases). Germline loops: CDR1 SEHNR, CDR2 FQNEAQ (reference sequence). Trimming took 8 bases from V and 3 from J, leaving 16 bases between them. There are 14 residues in the CDR3. This CDR3 reads CASSRSQGDTEAFF. CDR3 in DNA: TGTGCCAGCTCCCGTTCCCAGGGCGACACTGAAGCTTTCTTT.

This clone was seen a handful of times. This chain links TRBV5-6 with TRBJ2-5; TRBD2 matches 9 bases. This CDR3 comprises 16 residues. Trimming cost V 2 bases and J 5 bases; bases outside gene matches: 10. CDR1 SGHDT and CDR2 YYEEEE come from the germline V gene. The CDR3 spells CASSFKGGGALETQYF. For the CDR3, the DNA is TGTGCCAGCAGCTTCAAGGGCGGGGGGGCCCTGGAGACCCAGTACTTC.

The genes are TRBV7-2 and TRBJ2-5, with D possibly matching TRBD1 (5 bases). This CDR3 region has 13 residues. Germline V gene sequence: CDR1 SGHTA, CDR2 FQGNSA. V lost 4 bases, J lost 5 bases, and 11 bases lay in between. The CDR3 DNA sequence: TGTGCCAGCAGCTCGCCAGGGATGGAGACCCAGTACTTC. This gives the protein CASSSPGMETQYF.

The chain carries TRBV7-3 and TRBJ2-6, with 10 bases aligning to TRBD1. Germline V gives CDR1 SGHTA, CDR2 FQGTGA. Trimming cost V 2 bases and J 2 bases; bases outside gene matches: 6. The CDR3 consists of 18 residues. Here the CDR3 DNA reads TGTGCCAGCAGCTTATCGGGACAGGGGTCTGCTGGGGCCAACGTCCTGACTTTC. It yields the protein CASSLSGQGSAGANVLTF.

The CDR3 DNA follows: TGTGCCAGCAGTCCCCAGACAGGGTTAAACATTCAGTACTTC. This codes for CASSPQTGLNIQYF. V is TRBV6-6 and J is TRBJ2-4, with 7 bases matching TRBD1. J gave up 6 bases and V 5 bases, and 7 bases lay outside the gene matches. The CDR3 totals 14 residues. Germline V gene data show CDR1 as MNHNY and CDR2 as SVGAGI (reference sequence).

As DNA, the CDR3 is TGTGCCAGTAGACCTAGCAGCAGGGGGTTCTTTTCGAACACTGAAGCTTTCTTT. Protein product: CASRPSSRGFFSNTEAFF. This chain links TRBV19 with TRBJ1-1; 7 bases align to TRBD1. The CDR3 consists of 18 residues. Trimming took 6 bases from V and 1 from J; bases not matched to a gene: 17. Germline V gene data show CDR1 as LNHDA and CDR2 as SQIVND (reference sequence).

V usage is TRBV5-1 and J usage is TRBJ2-5; a possible D gene is TRBD2 (6 bases). Germline CDR1 reads SGHRS; CDR2 reads YFSETQ. V was cut by 9 bases and J by 2 bases, with 14 bases left in between. The CDR3 loop spans 13 amino acids. In DNA form, the CDR3 reads TGCGCCACCGCTAGCGCCGGTCAAGAGACCCAGTACTTC. It specifies CATASAGQETQYF. Looking up the rest from reference TRBV5-1 and TRBJ2-5 gives the full variable domain: KAGVTQTPRYLIKTRGQQVTLSCSPISGHRSVSWYQQTPGQGLQFLFEYFSETQRNKGNFPGRFSGRQFSNSRSEMNVSTLELGDSALYLCATASAGQETQYFGPGTRLLVL.

This chain links TRBV7-2 with TRBJ2-3; D not resolved. There are 11 residues in the CDR3. V was trimmed by 4 bases and J by 6 bases, leaving 5 bases between them. Germline loops: CDR1 SGHTA, CDR2 FQGNSA. As DNA, the CDR3 is TGTGCCAGCAGCTACATGGATACGCAGTATTTT. As protein: CASSYMDTQYF.

The V gene is TRBV15, the J gene TRBJ1-2; 9 bases are a match to TRBD1. J was trimmed by 2 bases and V by 8 bases; bases with no gene match: 6. The CDR3 runs 14 residues. The germline V gene has CDR1 LNHNV and CDR2 YYDKDF (reference sequence). The CDR3 DNA reads as TGTGCCACCCGCCGACAGGGGGAAAACTATGGCTACACCTTC. Its protein is CATRRQGENYGYTF.

This clone was seen more than once but under ten times. This rearrangement joins TRBV30 to TRBJ2-5; 10 nucleotides match TRBD2. V lost 4 bases to trimming and J lost 5 bases; unmatched junction nucleotides: 19. Germline V gene sequence: CDR1 GTSNPN, CDR2 SVGIG (reference sequence). CDR3 length: 18 amino acids. In nucleotides, the CDR3 is TGTGCCTGGATGGGTCCTAATAGCGGGAGGCTGTTTAGGGAGACCCAGTACTTC. Its protein is CAWMGPNSGRLFRETQYF.

The chain uses TRBV28 and TRBJ1-3; TRBD1 matches 12 bases. Trimming at V came to 3 bases and at J to 2 bases, leaving 14 bases not matched to a gene. Germline V gives CDR1 MDHEN, CDR2 SYDVKM. This CDR3 spans 20 amino acids. DNA of the CDR3: TGTGCCAGCAGTTTCCTTGGAGTCCCGGGACAGGGGGCGGCTGGAAACACCATATATTTT. This encodes CASSFLGVPGQGAAGNTIYF.

V is TRBV11-3 and J is TRBJ2-1, with D possibly being TRBD2 (6 bases). Germline V gene sequence: CDR1 SGHNT, CDR2 YENEEA. The V gene lost 1 base and the J gene lost 0 bases, with 7 bases spanning the gap. This CDR3 is 15 amino acids long. This chain's CDR3 is CASSLGGTSYNEQFF. Written as DNA, the CDR3 is TGTGCCAGCAGCTTAGGCGGGACCTCCTACAATGAGCAGTTCTTC.

This rearrangement joins TRBV6-5 to TRBJ1-6; 7 bases are a match to TRBD1. The CDR3 length is 15 residues. The germline V gene has CDR1 MNHEY and CDR2 SVGAGI. V was clipped by 6 bases and J by 7 bases; unmatched bases: 9. The CDR3 DNA is TGTGCCAGCAGAGAACCGACAGGGAACAATTCACCCCTCCACTTT. Residues: CASREPTGNNSPLHF.

This clone came up once. The chain's CDR3 is CASQIDEGTQYF. DNA of the CDR3: TGTGCTAGCCAGATAGATGAGGGGACCCAGTACTTC. The chain employs TRBV7-7 and TRBJ2-5, with D perhaps TRBD2 (5 bases). The CDR3 runs 12 residues. Germline V gene data show CDR1 as SSHAT and CDR2 as FNYEAQ (reference sequence).

The rearrangement uses TRBV25-1 and TRBJ2-7; 12 positions agree with TRBD1. Germline values: CDR1 MGHDK, CDR2 SYGVNS. The CDR3 runs to 16 residues. Losses at the gene ends were 6 bases for V and 2 bases for J; bases not matched to a gene: 8. This chain's CDR3 is CASRGTGGKWTYEQYF. The CDR3 coding sequence is TGTGCCAGCAGGGGGACAGGGGGCAAGTGGACCTACGAGCAGTACTTC.

This clone was counted once. This rearrangement joins TRBV7-8 to TRBJ1-1, with TRBD1 matching 9 bases. The germline CDR1 and CDR2 sequences are SGHVS and FQNEAQ. The CDR3 is made up of 15 amino acids. The V gene end was trimmed by 1 base and the J gene end by 7 bases; junction bases not matched to a gene: 7. CDR3 bases: TGTGCCAGCAGCTTAGGGGTACAGGGGGCAGGTGAAGCTTTCTTT. Protein product: CASSLGVQGAGEAFF.

The chain has TRBV19 and TRBJ2-3, with a tentative D call TRBD1 (6 bases). Deletions cut 10 bases from V and 4 bases from J, with 18 bases between. CDR3 length: 14 amino acids. Looked up from germline, CDR1 is LNHDA and CDR2 is SQIVND (reference sequence). CDR3 region: CATKGGVASDTQYF. In DNA form, the CDR3 reads TGTGCCACCAAAGGGGGAGTCGCATCAGATACGCAGTATTTT.

The chain couples TRBV6-1 to TRBJ1-3; D uncertain. CDR1 and CDR2 (germline): MNHNS, SASEGT. This CDR3 has 15 residues. The V end was cut by 1 base, the J end by 0 bases, with 7 bases between. The DNA for the CDR3 is TGTGCCAGCAGTGAAGGGCAAGTCTCTGGAAACACCATATATTTT. Its protein product is CASSEGQVSGNTIYF.

CDR3 in amino acids: CASSPTGGDTGELFF. CDR3 nucleotide sequence: TGTGCCAGCAGCCCGACAGGGGGAGACACCGGGGAGCTGTTTTTT. This chain uses TRBV5-6 with TRBJ2-2; 9 nucleotides agree with TRBD1. The J segment lost 3 bases and the V segment lost 4 bases, leaving 4 bases of the junction unmatched. Germline assignment: CDR1 SGHDT and CDR2 YYEEEE. This CDR3 comprises 15 residues.

A few counts support this clone. The chain is built from TRBV6-6 and TRBJ2-1; D may be TRBD2 (6 bases). CDR1 is MNHNY and CDR2 is SVGAGI in the germline V gene (reference sequence). Deletions cut 6 bases from V and 5 bases from J, with 20 bases between. This CDR3 spans 16 amino acids. Here the CDR3 reads CASRRVGGGINNEQFF. The CDR3 DNA reads as TGTGCCAGCAGACGGGTCGGAGGCGGGATTAACAATGAGCAGTTCTTC.

The rearrangement joins TRBV9 to TRBJ2-1; 7 nucleotides match TRBD2. Germline lookup yields CDR1 SGDLS and CDR2 YYNGEE. The CDR3 has 15 residues. The V segment lost 2 bases and the J segment 5 bases; nucleotides outside the gene matches: 7. The CDR3 region has the DNA TGTGCCAGCAGCGTGGACGGGGGAGGGGACAATGAGCAGTTCTTC. Protein sequence: CASSVDGGGDNEQFF. Drawing the rest from reference TRBV9 and TRBJ2-1, the complete variable domain is DSGVTQTPKHLITATGQRVTLRCSPRSGDLSVYWYQQSLDQGLQFLIQYYNGEERAKGNILERFSAQQFPDLHSELNLSSLELGDSALYFCASSVDGGGDNEQFFGPGTRLTVL.

This sequence joins TRBV5-4 and TRBJ1-6; a possible D gene is TRBD1 (6 bases). CDR3 size: 15 residues. V was cut by 4 bases and J by 5 bases, with 13 bases left in between. The germline V gene has CDR1 SGHNT and CDR2 YYREEE (reference sequence). The CDR3 sequence: CASSIRDKNNSPLHF. The CDR3, as DNA: TGTGCCAGCAGCATCCGGGACAAGAATAATTCACCCCTCCACTTT.

This chain links TRBV4-1 with TRBJ1-5; D gene uncertain. V lost 1 base and J lost 4, with 11 bases in between. Per the germline V gene, CDR1 is MGHRA and CDR2 is YSYEKL. The CDR3 has 15 residues. The CDR3 protein is CASSQVQVLNQPQHF. In nucleotides, the CDR3 is TGCGCCAGCAGCCAAGTCCAGGTCTTGAATCAGCCCCAGCATTTT.